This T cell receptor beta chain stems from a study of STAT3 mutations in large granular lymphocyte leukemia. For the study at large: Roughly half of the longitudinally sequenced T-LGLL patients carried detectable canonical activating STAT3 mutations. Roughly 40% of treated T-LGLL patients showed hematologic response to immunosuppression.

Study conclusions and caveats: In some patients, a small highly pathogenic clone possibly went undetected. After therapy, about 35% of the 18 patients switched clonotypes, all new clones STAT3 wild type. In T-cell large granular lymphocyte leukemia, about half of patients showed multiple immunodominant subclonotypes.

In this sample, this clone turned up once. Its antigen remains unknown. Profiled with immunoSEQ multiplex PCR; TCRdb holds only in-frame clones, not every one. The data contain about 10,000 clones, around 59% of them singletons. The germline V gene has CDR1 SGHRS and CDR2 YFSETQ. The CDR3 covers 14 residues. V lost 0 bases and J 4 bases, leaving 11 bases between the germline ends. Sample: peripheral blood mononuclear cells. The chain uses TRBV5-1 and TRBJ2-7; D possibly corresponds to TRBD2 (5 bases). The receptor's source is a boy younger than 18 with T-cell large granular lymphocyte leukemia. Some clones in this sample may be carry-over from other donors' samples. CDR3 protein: CASSLGGVVYEQYF. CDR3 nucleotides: TGCGCCAGCAGCTTGGGGGGAGTAGTTTACGAGCAGTACTTC.